This T cell receptor (beta chain) emerged from a study of OX40 agonist ivuxolimab in advanced cancers. Overall study results and limits: Clonal expansion by week 6 occurred in CD4+ and CD8+ blood T cells (at 0.1 to 3.0 mg/kg). No antigen was identified for the clonally expanded peripheral T cells. The average count of expanded clones was higher among CD8+ T cells than among CD4+.

Germline CDR1 and CDR2: SGHAT and FQNNGV. The CDR3 spans 17 residues. Trimming took 0 bases from V and 2 from J; bases not matched to a gene: 3. Produced via immunoSEQ multiplex PCR; TCRdb's table is partial and in-frame only. The sample lists 40,000 to 45,000 clones, over 70% seen once, with around 9.3% in the top ten. Comment on this clone: Its antigen remains unknown.

This chain joins TRBV11-2 and TRBJ2-2; 10 bases line up with TRBD2. Sequences were derived from CD4+ or CD8+ T cells sorted from blood, sampled in a trial of the OX40 agonist ivuxolimab. The TCR originated in an adult with an advanced solid tumor such as melanoma, head and neck, liver or kidney cancer. CDR3: CASSLDRTSGNTGELFF. The CDR3, as DNA: TGTGCCAGCAGCTTAGATCGGACTAGCGGTAACACCGGGGAGCTGTTTTTT.